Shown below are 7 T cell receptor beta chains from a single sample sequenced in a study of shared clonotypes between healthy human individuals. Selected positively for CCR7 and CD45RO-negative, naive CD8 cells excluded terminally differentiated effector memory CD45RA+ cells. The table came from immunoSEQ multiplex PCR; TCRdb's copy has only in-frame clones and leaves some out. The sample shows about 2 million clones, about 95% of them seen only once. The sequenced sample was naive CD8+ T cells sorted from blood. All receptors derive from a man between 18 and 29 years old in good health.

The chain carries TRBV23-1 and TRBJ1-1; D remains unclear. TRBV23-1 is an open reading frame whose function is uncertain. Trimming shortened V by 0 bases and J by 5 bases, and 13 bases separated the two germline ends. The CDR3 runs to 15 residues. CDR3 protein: CASSQSQENETEAFF. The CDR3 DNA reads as TGCGCCAGCAGTCAATCGCAGGAAAACGAGACTGAAGCTTTCTTT.

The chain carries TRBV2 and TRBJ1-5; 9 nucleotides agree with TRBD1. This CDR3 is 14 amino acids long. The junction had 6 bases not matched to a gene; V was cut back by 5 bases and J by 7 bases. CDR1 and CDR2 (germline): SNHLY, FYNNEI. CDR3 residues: CASSSGQGKQPQHF. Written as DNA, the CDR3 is TGTGCCAGCAGTAGTGGACAGGGGAAACAGCCCCAGCATTTT.

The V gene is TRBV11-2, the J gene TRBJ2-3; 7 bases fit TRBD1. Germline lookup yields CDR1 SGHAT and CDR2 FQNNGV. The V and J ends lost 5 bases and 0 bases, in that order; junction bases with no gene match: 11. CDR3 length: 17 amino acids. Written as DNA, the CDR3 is TGTGCCAGCAGCGCATACGTCCAGGGGGTTAGCACAGATACGCAGTATTTT. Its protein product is CASSAYVQGVSTDTQYF. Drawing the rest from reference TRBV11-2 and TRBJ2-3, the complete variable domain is EAGVAQSPRYKIIEKRQSVAFWCNPISGHATLYWYQQILGQGPKLLIQFQNNGVVDDSQLPKDRFSAERLKGVDSTLKIQPAKLEDSAVYLCASSAYVQGVSTDTQYFGPGTRLTVL.

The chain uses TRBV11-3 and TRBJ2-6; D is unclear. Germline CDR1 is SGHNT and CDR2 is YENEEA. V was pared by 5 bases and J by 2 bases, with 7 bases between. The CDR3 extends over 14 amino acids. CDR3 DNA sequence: TGTGCCAGCAGCGAAAGGGCTGGGGCCAACGTCCTGACTTTC. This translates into CASSERAGANVLTF.

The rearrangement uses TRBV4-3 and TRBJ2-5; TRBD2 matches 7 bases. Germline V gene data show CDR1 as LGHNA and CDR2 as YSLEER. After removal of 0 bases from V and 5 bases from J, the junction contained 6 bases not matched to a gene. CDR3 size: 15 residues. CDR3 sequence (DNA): TGCGCCAGCAGCCAAGATTGGGAGGGCAGGGAGACCCAGTACTTC. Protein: CASSQDWEGRETQYF.

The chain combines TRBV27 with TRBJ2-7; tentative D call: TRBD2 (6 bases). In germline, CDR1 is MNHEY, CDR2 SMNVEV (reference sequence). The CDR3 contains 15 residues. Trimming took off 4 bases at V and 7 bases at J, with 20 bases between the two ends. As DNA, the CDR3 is TGTGCCAGCAGTTCCGGGACTCCTTTGGTGGTAGAGCAGTACTTC. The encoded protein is CASSSGTPLVVEQYF.

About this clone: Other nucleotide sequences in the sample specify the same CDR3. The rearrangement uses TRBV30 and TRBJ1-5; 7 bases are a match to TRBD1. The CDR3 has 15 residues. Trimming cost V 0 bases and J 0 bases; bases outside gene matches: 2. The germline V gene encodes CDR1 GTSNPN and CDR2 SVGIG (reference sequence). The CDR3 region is CAWSVGTASNQPQHF. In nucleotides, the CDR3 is TGTGCCTGGAGTGTTGGGACAGCTAGCAATCAGCCCCAGCATTTT.